Listed below are T cell receptor beta chains from one sample, sequenced in a study of blood T cells in healthy people across ages. TCRdb re-called the 5' RACE reads with MiXCR, one entry per CDR3 protein. The repertoire holds 1.5 million to 1.8 million distinct CDR3 sequences, with roughly two fifths as singletons. The sequenced sample was blood. The origin of the receptors is a woman younger than 30 in good health. Both conserved end residues are part of each CDR3. The D gene is left open where the match is weak. Expanded clones get a size class; other rows say once, few or many, or leave the size out.

>.|TRBJ2-3|TRBV28|16|few
TGTGCCAGCAGTACCTCCCACGGCGGGAGCACAGATACGCAGTATTTT
CASSTSHGGSTDTQYF
>.|TRBJ2-3|TRBV18|15|.
TGTGCCAACTCACCACAGTCATCCAGAGGAGATACGCAGTATTTT
CANSPQSSRGDTQYF
>.|TRBJ1-1|TRBV6-6|13|.
TGCGCCAGCAGTTCCCCCTGGTTGACTGAAGCTTTCTTT
CASSSPWLTEAFF
>TRBD1|TRBJ2-1|TRBV12-3/TRBV12-4|15|few
TGTGCCAGCAGTCCGGACAGGGAATCCTACAATGAGCAGTTCTTC
CASSPDRESYNEQFF
>TRBD2|TRBJ2-7|TRBV29-1|14|once
TGCAGCGTAGAACTAGCGGGGGCATACAATGAGCAGTACTTC
CSVELAGAYNEQYF
>.|TRBJ2-7|TRBV3-1|14|few
TGTGCCAGCAGCCAAACCCCAGCGAGCTACGAGCAGTACTTC
CASSQTPASYEQYF
>.|TRBJ1-2|TRBV2|13|.
TGTGGCTCGGCAGCGGAGGTTAACTATGGCTACACCTTC
CGSAAEVNYGYTF
>TRBD1|TRBJ2-7|TRBV7-2|15|few
TGTGCCAGCAGCTCACAATCGGGACAGTCCTACGAGCAGTACTTC
CASSSQSGQSYEQYF
>.|TRBJ1-4|TRBV7-2|13|.
TGTGCCAGCAGCTTATCTGCGCTGGAAAAACTGTTTTTT
CASSLSALEKLFF
>.|TRBJ1-1|TRBV12-3/TRBV12-4|14|.
TGTGCCAGCAGTTTACGGCCATTGAACACTGAAGCTTTCTTT
CASSLRPLNTEAFF
>.|TRBJ2-2|TRBV4-3|15|few
TGCGCCAGCAGCCAAGAGATACGGAACACCGGGGAGCTGTTTTTT
CASSQEIRNTGELFF
>.|TRBJ2-4|TRBV9|14|.
TGTGCCAGCAGCCCTAACTGGGGGTATGCCGCTCAGTACTTC
CASSPNWGYAAQYF
>.|TRBJ2-5|TRBV29-1|13|.
TGCAGCGCCCCTTGGGGGGGCGACGAGACCCAGTACTTC
CSAPWGGDETQYF
>TRBD2|TRBJ2-3|TRBV25-1|15|once
TGTGCCAGCTCCCCCCGGGCGGGAGGGGTATATACGCAGTATTTT
CASSPRAGGVYTQYF
>.|TRBJ2-7|TRBV4-1|15|.
TGCGCCAGCAGCCAAGAATGGGACAAGAGCTACGAGCAGTACTTC
CASSQEWDKSYEQYF
>.|TRBJ2-3|TRBV20-1|12|few
TGCAGTGCTGGGGGGAGCACAGATACGCAGTATTTT
CSAGGSTDTQYF
>.|TRBJ2-2|TRBV6-6|15|.
TGTGCCAGCATCGGCACATTACCGAACACCGGGGAGCTGTTTTTT
CASIGTLPNTGELFF
>.|TRBJ1-1|TRBV5-1|11|.
TGCGCCAGCGGGGGGGACACTGAAGCTTTCTTT
CASGGDTEAFF
>.|TRBJ1-2|TRBV7-2|12|.
TGTGTCAGCAGGGAACAGGGCTATGGCTACACCTTC
CVSREQGYGYTF
>.|TRBJ2-2|TRBV4-3|15|.
TGCGCCAGCAGCCAGGACTTAGCGAACACCGGGGAGCTGTTTTTT
CASSQDLANTGELFF
>TRBD2|TRBJ2-1|TRBV7-3|19|few
TGTGCCAGCAGCTTATTAGGGACTAGCGGGAGGGCCTGGCCGGGTGAGCAGTTCTTC
CASSLLGTSGRAWPGEQFF
>TRBD1|TRBJ2-3|TRBV3-1|17|.
TGTGCCAGCAGCCATGTTAACAGGGGGTCGGGCACAGATACGCAGTATTTT
CASSHVNRGSGTDTQYF
>TRBD2|TRBJ2-3|TRBV7-8|17|.
TGTGCCAGCAGCTTTCGGGGGGTAGCGGGGTTCACAGATACGCAGTATTTT
CASSFRGVAGFTDTQYF
>TRBD1|TRBJ2-7|TRBV12-5|14|few
TGTGCTAGTGGGTCCGGACAGGGGGTGGCCGAGCAGTACTTC
CASGSGQGVAEQYF
>.|TRBJ2-3|TRBV29-1|16|.
TGCAGCGACCCTCCCGGGGCTACCAAGCGCACAGATACGCAGTATTTT
CSDPPGATKRTDTQYF
>.|TRBJ1-2|TRBV27|14|.
TGTGCCAGCAGTTTAAGGGAAGGGTACTATGGCTACACCTTC
CASSLREGYYGYTF
>.|TRBJ2-7|TRBV27|9|few
TGTGCCAGCAGCGCCGAGCAGTACTTC
CASSAEQYF
>TRBD1|TRBJ2-5|TRBV7-9|15|.
TGTGCCAGCAGCATCGGACAGGGGAGAATCAATGAGCAGTACTTC
CASSIGQGRINEQYF
>TRBD1|TRBJ1-1|TRBV2|14|.
TGTGCCAACCGTCTCGACAGGGGAGACACTGAAGCTTTCTTT
CANRLDRGDTEAFF
>TRBD2|TRBJ2-7|TRBV28|14|few
TGTGCCAGCAGTGGGAGGGACGAGGCCTACGAGCAGTACTTC
CASSGRDEAYEQYF
>.|TRBJ1-5|TRBV12-3/TRBV12-4|13|.
TGTGCCAGCACCACAGGGTTTGTTCAGCCCCAGCATTTT
CASTTGFVQPQHF
>TRBD1|TRBJ2-7|TRBV5-1|14|few
TGCGCCAGCAGCTTGGCGACAGGGACCTACGAGCAGTACTTC
CASSLATGTYEQYF
>.|TRBJ2-3|TRBV28|15|.
TGTGCCAGCAGCCTCATAGGCCGGAGCACAGATACGCAGTATTTT
CASSLIGRSTDTQYF
>.|TRBJ2-1|TRBV7-2|15|few
TGTGCCAGCAGCTTCGGGGGGACAGCTAACAATGAGCAGTTCTTC
CASSFGGTANNEQFF
>TRBD2|TRBJ2-7|TRBV20-1|15|.
TGCAGTGCTAGAGTTGGAGGGAGGGCCTCCAACGAGCAGTACTTC
CSARVGGRASNEQYF
>.|TRBJ2-1|TRBV12-5|15|few
TGTGCTAGTGGTTCCTTTACTAGCCGGGCGTCTGAGCAGTTCTTC
CASGSFTSRASEQFF
>.|TRBJ1-1|TRBV10-3|14|.
TGTGCCATCAGTGAGTCTGGACAAGACACTGAAGCTTTCTTT
CAISESGQDTEAFF
>.|TRBJ1-5|TRBV20-1|17|.
TGCAGTGCTAGGGCTTCAAGGACAGTCTATAGCAATCAGCCCCAGCATTTT
CSARASRTVYSNQPQHF
>TRBD2|TRBJ2-5|TRBV18|15|.
TGTGCCAGCTCCCCGGGACTAGCGGATCAAGAGACCCAGTACTTC
CASSPGLADQETQYF
>.|TRBJ1-2|TRBV9|14|.
TGTGCCAGCAGCGACCCCTACAATATGGATGGCTACACCTTC
CASSDPYNMDGYTF
>.|TRBJ2-7|TRBV2|15|few
TGTGCCAGCAGTGAAGCGCTTGGGAAAGCTAGCGAGCAGTACTTC
CASSEALGKASEQYF
>TRBD2|TRBJ2-3|TRBV15|16|.
TGTGCCACCAGCCCCACGGGACTAGCGGGGACAGATACGCAGTATTTT
CATSPTGLAGTDTQYF
>TRBD1|TRBJ2-1|TRBV7-9|15|.
TGTGCCAGCAGCGACAGGGCTACTCGATACAATGAGCAGTTCTTC
CASSDRATRYNEQFF
>TRBD1|TRBJ2-3|TRBV12-3/TRBV12-4|16|once
TGTGCCAGCAGCCTGGGACAGGGGGTGGTCACAGATACGCAGTATTTT
CASSLGQGVVTDTQYF
>TRBD1|TRBJ1-5|TRBV7-8|15|few
TGTGCCAGCAGCGGAACCGGGACAGGGAATCAGCCCCAGCATTTT
CASSGTGTGNQPQHF